The next 28 T cell receptor beta chains were all read from a single sample in a study of cytomegalovirus exposure and HLA in healthy donors. With 60 Vbeta and 13 Jbeta primers, the PCR was carried out. The assay was immunoSEQ multiplex PCR, and TCRdb's table has in-frame clones only and misses some. The sample has around 99,000 clones; approximately 76% are singletons. Sequencing used PBMCs. Receptor source: a young man in good health and CMV-seronegative.

This clone came up a few times. This chain uses TRBV15 with TRBJ1-5; possible D gene TRBD1, 6 bases. With 0 bases removed from V and 6 bases from J, the gap between germline ends came to 9 bases. The V gene's germline CDR1 is LNHNV and CDR2 YYDKDF (reference sequence). CDR3 size: 14 residues. Here the CDR3 reads CATSRERGSQPQHF. In DNA, the CDR3 is TGTGCCACCAGCAGAGAGAGGGGGTCTCAGCCCCAGCATTTT.

This clone was picked up a small number of times. One junction end does not reproduce the germline sequence, and a read error may be involved. V gene TRBV7-9 combines with J gene TRBJ2-7, with D perhaps TRBD1 (5 bases). The length of the CDR3 is 13 residues. Germline assignment: CDR1 SEHNR and CDR2 FQNEAQ (reference sequence). The DNA for the CDR3 is TGTTCCAGCAACGATAAGACAGCCTACGAGCAGTACTTC. Encoded protein: CSSNDKTAYEQYF.

This chain joins TRBV27 and TRBJ1-5; D ambiguous. The V and J ends lost 2 bases and 7 bases respectively, with 12 bases between them. This CDR3 region has 14 residues. Looked up from germline, CDR1 is MNHEY and CDR2 is SMNVEV (reference sequence). The CDR3 here is CASSLIVRGQPQHF. Here the CDR3 DNA reads TGTGCCAGCAGTTTAATAGTGAGAGGGCAGCCCCAGCATTTT.

Concerning this clone itself: One end of the junction fails to match germline, which may point to a read error. As DNA, the CDR3 is TGTTCCAGCAGGGGTAATCAGGGGAACACTGAAGCTTTCTTT. It specifies CSSRGNQGNTEAFF. The chain joins TRBV7-9 to TRBJ1-1, with a weak D call TRBD1 (6 bases). Germline V gene sequence: CDR1 SEHNR, CDR2 FQNEAQ (reference sequence). The length of the CDR3 is 14 residues.

The chain couples TRBV19 to TRBJ1-6, with 8 positions matching TRBD1. Trimming at V came to 9 bases and at J to 6 bases, leaving 7 bases not matched to a gene. In germline, CDR1 is LNHDA, CDR2 SQIVND (reference sequence). The CDR3 spans 14 residues. The DNA of the CDR3 is TGTGCCAGCAGCCGGACAGGGCCTAATTCACCCCTCCACTTT. Translation: CASSRTGPNSPLHF.

Points on this clone: Distinct nucleotide sequences in the sample also encode this CDR3. This chain joins TRBV5-1 and TRBJ2-5; 8 bases match TRBD2. The CDR3 runs 14 residues. V shed 2 bases and J 2 bases; nucleotides not matched to a gene: 2. Germline CDR1 is SGHRS and CDR2 is YFSETQ. CDR3: CASSLAGAQETQYF. The CDR3 bases are TGCGCCAGCAGCTTAGCGGGGGCTCAAGAGACCCAGTACTTC.

The V and J genes are TRBV6-6 and TRBJ1-2, with 9 nucleotides matching TRBD1. The CDR3 runs to 14 residues. After removal of 5 bases from V and 4 bases from J, the junction contained 5 bases not matched to a gene. CDR1 MNHNY and CDR2 SVGAGI come from the germline V gene (reference sequence). The CDR3: CASSPTGGTYGYTF. The CDR3 nucleotides are TGTGCCAGCAGTCCGACAGGGGGGACCTATGGCTACACCTTC.

The gene calls are TRBV28 and TRBJ1-5, with D hard to call. Germline CDR1 MDHEN, CDR2 SYDVKM. V was cut by 2 bases and J by 11 bases, with 7 bases left in between. This CDR3 contains 11 residues. CDR3 bases: TGTGCCAGCAGTTTAGGGCGAACCCAGCATTTT. The encoded protein is CASSLGRTQHF.

V and J are TRBV10-3 and TRBJ1-1; weak D call: TRBD1 (5 bases). Germline loops: CDR1 ENHRY, CDR2 SYGVKD. Between the trimmed V and J ends, which lost 6 bases and 1 base, there was a span of 12 bases. The CDR3 is 14 amino acids. The CDR3 DNA sequence: TGTGCCATCAGAGCCCCCGGGGGGAACACTGAAGCTTTCTTT. This codes for CAIRAPGGNTEAFF.

This clone was found once. CDR3 protein: CASSVGSGYYEQYF. The CDR3 DNA is TGTGCCAGTAGTGTTGGTAGCGGCTACTACGAGCAGTACTTC. The chain employs TRBV19 and TRBJ2-7, with D perhaps matching TRBD2 (6 bases). CDR3 length: 14 amino acids. Germline V gene lookup returns CDR1 LNHDA and CDR2 SQIVND (reference sequence). The V and J ends lost 5 bases and 3 bases respectively, with 14 bases between them. Combining the CDR3 with reference TRBV19 and TRBJ2-7 gives the whole variable domain DGGITQSPKYLFRKEGQNVTLSCEQNLNHDAMYWYRQDPGQGLRLIYYSQIVNDFQKGDIAEGYSVSREKKESFPLTVTSAQKNPTAFYLCASSVGSGYYEQYFGPGTRLTVT.

Concerning this clone: Other DNA sequences in the sample encode the same CDR3. DNA of the CDR3: TGTGCCAGCTCACCGGGACAGGGCTACCAGCCCCAGCATTTT. It encodes CASSPGQGYQPQHF. The V gene is TRBV18, the J gene TRBJ1-5; 9 bases align to TRBD1. The CDR3 length is 14 residues. V trimming: 3 bases; J trimming: 7 bases; junction bases outside the gene matches: 4. Germline CDR1 and CDR2: KGHSH and LQKENI.

This chain connects TRBV19 to TRBJ2-5; weak D call: TRBD2 (5 bases). There are 14 residues in the CDR3. Germline loops: CDR1 LNHDA, CDR2 SQIVND (reference sequence). Trimming removed 7 bases from V and 5 bases from J, with 17 bases in between. This chain's CDR3 is CASTTAGDGETQYF. The CDR3, as DNA: TGTGCCAGTACAACGGCCGGGGATGGTGAGACCCAGTACTTC. Combining the CDR3 with reference TRBV19 and TRBJ2-5 gives the whole variable domain DGGITQSPKYLFRKEGQNVTLSCEQNLNHDAMYWYRQDPGQGLRLIYYSQIVNDFQKGDIAEGYSVSREKKESFPLTVTSAQKNPTAFYLCASTTAGDGETQYFGPGTRLLVL.

The rearrangement uses TRBV7-2 and TRBJ1-1; TRBD1 matches at 7 bases. The CDR3 sequence is 16 residues long. With V trimmed by 5 bases and J by 1 base, 10 bases remained unmatched. The germline V gene has CDR1 SGHTA and CDR2 FQGNSA. The CDR3 sequence is CASSPRTGGANTEAFF. Written as DNA, the CDR3 is TGTGCCAGCAGCCCCCGGACAGGAGGGGCGAACACTGAAGCTTTCTTT.

V is TRBV11-3 and J is TRBJ2-2; 7 bases align to TRBD2. V was pared by 4 bases and J by 7 bases, with 0 bases of the junction left unmatched. The CDR3 contains 12 residues. The germline gives CDR1 SGHNT, CDR2 YENEEA. CDR3 in amino acids: CASSSGGGELFF. The DNA for the CDR3 is TGTGCCAGCAGCTCGGGGGGCGGGGAGCTGTTTTTT.

V is TRBV13 and J is TRBJ2-3, with no clear D. The V gene lost 5 bases and the J gene lost 5 bases, with 14 bases spanning the gap. The CDR3 is made up of 14 amino acids. Per the germline V gene, CDR1 is PRHDT and CDR2 is FYEKMQ (reference sequence). Written as DNA, the CDR3 is TGTGCCAGCAGCCCAAGACTCCTGGGAGATACGCAGTATTTT. It translates to CASSPRLLGDTQYF.

This chain links TRBV7-9 with TRBJ2-7; 10 nucleotides align to TRBD1. Trimming took 5 bases from V and 6 from J; bases not matched to a gene: 16. The CDR3 is 17 residues long. Germline loops: CDR1 SEHNR, CDR2 FQNEAQ (reference sequence). Here the CDR3 DNA reads TGTGCCAGCAGCCCGCGACAGGGGGCGCCGTTCGGGTCCGAGCAGTACTTC. Encoded protein: CASSPRQGAPFGSEQYF.

This clone has more than one count but fewer than ten. The gene calls are TRBV7-6 and TRBJ2-7, with a weak D call TRBD1 (6 bases). The CDR3 has 12 residues. V was trimmed by 5 bases and J by 1 base, leaving 6 bases between them. Germline CDR1 and CDR2: SGHVS and FNYEAQ. This CDR3 is CASSGQSYEQYF. CDR3 nucleotides: TGTGCCAGCAGCGGACAGTCCTACGAGCAGTACTTC.

The chain employs TRBV11-2 and TRBJ2-1; D might be TRBD2 (6 bases). The CDR3 loop spans 11 amino acids. From germline, CDR1 is SGHAT and CDR2 FQNNGV. The V end lost 3 bases, the J end lost 10 bases, and 7 bases lay between the germline ends. CDR3 sequence reads: CASSFGGEQFF. CDR3 sequence (DNA): TGTGCCAGCAGCTTTGGGGGGGAGCAGTTCTTC.

The chain recombines TRBV5-1 with TRBJ2-3, with TRBD1 matching 7 bases. The J segment lost 6 bases and the V segment lost 1 base, leaving 11 bases of the junction unmatched. The CDR3 spans 16 residues. Per the germline V gene, CDR1 is SGHRS and CDR2 is YFSETQ. Here the CDR3 reads CASSLTGQAAGDTQYF. In DNA, the CDR3 is TGCGCCAGCAGCTTGACAGGACAGGCCGCAGGGGATACGCAGTATTTT. The full variable domain, rest sourced from reference TRBV5-1 and TRBJ2-3, is KAGVTQTPRYLIKTRGQQVTLSCSPISGHRSVSWYQQTPGQGLQFLFEYFSETQRNKGNFPGRFSGRQFSNSRSEMNVSTLELGDSALYLCASSLTGQAAGDTQYFGPGTRLTVL.

This chain links TRBV29-1 with TRBJ1-2; D is unresolved. The CDR3 has 11 amino acids. From germline, CDR1 is SQVTM and CDR2 ANQGSEA. Trimming pared 3 bases from V and 7 bases from J, leaving 9 bases between. The CDR3 protein is CSVDAGSGYTF. Here the CDR3 DNA reads TGCAGCGTTGATGCTGGGAGTGGCTACACCTTC.

The rearrangement uses TRBV6-5 and TRBJ2-3; TRBD2 matches 11 bases. This CDR3 contains 16 residues. J gave up 4 bases and V 0 bases, and 3 bases lay outside the gene matches. CDR1 is MNHEY, CDR2 SVGAGI, per germline. CDR3 sequence: CASSYSALAGADTQYF. CDR3 nucleotides: TGTGCCAGCAGTTACTCGGCACTAGCGGGGGCAGATACGCAGTATTTT.

This chain links TRBV5-1 with TRBJ2-7, with a tentative D call TRBD1 (7 bases). The V gene's germline CDR1 is SGHRS and CDR2 YFSETQ. Trimming took 6 bases from V and 6 from J, leaving 16 bases between them. The CDR3 is 13 amino acids. Written as DNA, the CDR3 is TGCGCCAGCAAGGAGGGGGCAGGGGGCGAGCAGTACTTC. This translates into CASKEGAGGEQYF.

The chain employs TRBV10-3 and TRBJ2-1, with 7 bases aligning to TRBD2. The CDR3 totals 16 residues. J gave up 5 bases and V 8 bases, and 15 bases lay outside the gene matches. Germline loops: CDR1 ENHRY, CDR2 SYGVKD. The CDR3 protein is CAISSPGLVGNNEQFF. CDR3 DNA: TGTGCCATCTCCTCTCCCGGACTAGTTGGAAACAATGAGCAGTTCTTC.

Here the CDR3 DNA reads TGCGCCAGCAGCTTGGTGCGACAGGGCTACAATGAGCAGTTCTTC. Translated, it gives CASSLVRQGYNEQFF. J is TRBJ2-1 and V is TRBV5-1; TRBD1 aligns across 7 bases. With 0 bases clipped from V and 3 bases from J, the junction kept 3 bases outside the gene matches. The CDR3 is made up of 15 amino acids. Germline V CDR1 and CDR2: SGHRS, YFSETQ.

The rearrangement joins TRBV7-6 to TRBJ2-1, with 8 bases matching TRBD2. V dropped 5 bases and J dropped 2; count of bases not matched to a gene: 5. This CDR3 comprises 15 residues. Germline CDR1 reads SGHVS; CDR2 reads FNYEAQ. The CDR3 bases are TGTGCCAGCAGCGATCCGGGGGGGCCCTACAATGAGCAGTTCTTC. This translates into CASSDPGGPYNEQFF.

The gene calls are TRBV10-3 and TRBJ2-5, with D tentatively TRBD2 (5 bases). V was shortened by 11 bases and J by 3 bases, with 10 bases between the two germline ends. This CDR3 has 11 residues. The germline gives CDR1 ENHRY, CDR2 SYGVKD. The CDR3 spells CASGLEETQYF. CDR3 sequence (DNA): TGTGCCTCCGGACTGGAAGAGACCCAGTACTTC.

The V call is TRBV9, the J call TRBJ1-3, with TRBD1 matching 11 bases. Trimming removed 0 bases from V and 0 bases from J; junction bases left unmatched: 5. The CDR3 runs 18 residues. Germline CDR1 and CDR2: SGDLS and YYNGEE. CDR3 DNA: TGTGCCAGCAGCGTAGACGGGGGGACAGGGGGCTCTGGAAACACCATATATTTT. This codes for CASSVDGGTGGSGNTIYF.

CDR3 residues: CASSEALGLGTAGGGYTF. CDR3 bases: TGTGCCAGCAGTGAAGCACTGGGTTTGGGCACAGCCGGGGGTGGCTACACCTTC. The V and J genes are TRBV6-1 and TRBJ1-2, with a possible D match to TRBD1 (5 bases). The CDR3 consists of 18 residues. Between the trimmed V and J ends, which lost 0 bases and 7 bases, there was a span of 24 bases. CDR1 MNHNS and CDR2 SASEGT come from the germline V gene.